This TCR beta chain was captured in a study of Ad26.COV2.S vaccination and SARS-CoV-2 variants. Background on the study: Into the muscle, Ad26.COV2.S was dosed once or twice, 56 days apart.

The V end lost 6 bases, the J end lost 3 bases, and 15 bases lay between the germline ends. Germline V gene sequence: CDR1 GTSNPN, CDR2 SVGIG (reference sequence). The CDR3 contains 14 residues. Worth noting for this clone: Its antigen is unidentified.

The method was immunoSEQ multiplex PCR; TCRdb's version includes in-frame clones alone and lacks a portion of them. Seen here are around 500,000 clones, roughly nine tenths observed once, and the top ten hold more than 1.5%. Documented treatment: around 19 received Ad26.COV2.S at low or high dose, single or two shots; roughly five received placebo; per-sample allocation not given. Sampling occurred on day 63 after the first vaccine or placebo injection. As its vector, the vaccine had Ad26, which expressed Wuhan-strain SARS-CoV-2 spike. Study conclusions and caveats: Estimates derived from TCR breadth and depth analyses may have underestimated total T cell responses. Substantial breadth was reportedly displayed by spike-specific CD8+ and CD4+ T cell responses after vaccination.

The starting material was peripheral blood, obtained in a trial of Ad26.COV2.S vaccine versus placebo. This receptor was obtained from a person between 18 and 65 years old who received the Ad26.COV2.S COVID-19 vaccine or a placebo. The chain carries TRBV30 and TRBJ2-1, with a weak D call TRBD2 (6 bases). The CDR3 nucleotides are TGTGCCTGTCAGTCCGGGACTTTCTACAATGAGCAGTTCTTC. It specifies CACQSGTFYNEQFF.